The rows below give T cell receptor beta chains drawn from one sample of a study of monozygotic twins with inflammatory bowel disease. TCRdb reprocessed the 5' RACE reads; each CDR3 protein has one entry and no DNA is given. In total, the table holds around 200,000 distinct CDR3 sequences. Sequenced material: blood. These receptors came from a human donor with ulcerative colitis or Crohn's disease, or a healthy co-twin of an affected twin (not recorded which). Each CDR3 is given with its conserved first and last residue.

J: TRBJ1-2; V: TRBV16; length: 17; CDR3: CASSQFRGTGDNYGYTF
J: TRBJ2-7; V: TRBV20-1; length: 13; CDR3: CSARWQGSYEQYF
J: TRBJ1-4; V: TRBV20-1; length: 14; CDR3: CSARSGVGDEKLFF
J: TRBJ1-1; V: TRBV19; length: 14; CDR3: CASRTGGANTEAFF
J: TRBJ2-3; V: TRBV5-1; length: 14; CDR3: CASKVRDGGDTQYF
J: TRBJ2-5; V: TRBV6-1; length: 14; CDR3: CASSGIRSRETQYF
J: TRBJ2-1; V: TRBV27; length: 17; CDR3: CASSLSVAEAAYNEQFF
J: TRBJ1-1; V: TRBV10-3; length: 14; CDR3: CAIHGAGVNTEAFF
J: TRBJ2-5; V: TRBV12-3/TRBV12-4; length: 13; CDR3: CASRPGTEETQYF
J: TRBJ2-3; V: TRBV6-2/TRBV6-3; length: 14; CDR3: CASGGRKSTDTQYF
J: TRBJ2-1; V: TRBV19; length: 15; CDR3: CASSISGSSYNEQFF
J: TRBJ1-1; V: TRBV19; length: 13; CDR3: CASRHGSASEAFF
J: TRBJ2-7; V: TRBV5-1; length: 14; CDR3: CASSLGGGDSGRYF
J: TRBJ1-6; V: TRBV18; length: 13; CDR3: CASSQNRETPLHF
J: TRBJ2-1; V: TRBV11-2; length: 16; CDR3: CASSIMRGVGYNEQFF
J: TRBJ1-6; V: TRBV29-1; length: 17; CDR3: CSVDRGTYGSYNSPLHF
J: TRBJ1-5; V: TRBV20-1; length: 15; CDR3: CSASQAGIYNQPQHF
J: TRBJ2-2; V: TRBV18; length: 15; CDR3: CASSLRTAAGGELFF
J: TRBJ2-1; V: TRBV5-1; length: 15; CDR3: CASNRGGKPNNEQFF
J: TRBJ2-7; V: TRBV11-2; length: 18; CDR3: CASSPIPFAGTGFHEQYF
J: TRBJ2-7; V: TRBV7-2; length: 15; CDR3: CASSFFSGGGYEQYF
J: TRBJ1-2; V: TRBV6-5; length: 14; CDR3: CASSYSVRGLGYTF
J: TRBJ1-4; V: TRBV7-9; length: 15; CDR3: CASSARDAGIEKLFF
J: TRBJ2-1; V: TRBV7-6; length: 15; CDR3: CASSMGPSGHNEQFF
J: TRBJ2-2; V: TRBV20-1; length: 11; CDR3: CSAPLGRELFF
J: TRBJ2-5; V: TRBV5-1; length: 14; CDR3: CASKMTGGEETQYF
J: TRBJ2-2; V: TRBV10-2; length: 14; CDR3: CASSDGQNTGELFF
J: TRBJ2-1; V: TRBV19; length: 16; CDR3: CASSMISGGIWNEQFF
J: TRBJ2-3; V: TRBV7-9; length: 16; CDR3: CASSLGTNPGTDTQYF
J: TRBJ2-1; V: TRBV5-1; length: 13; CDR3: CASSSTLVNEQFF
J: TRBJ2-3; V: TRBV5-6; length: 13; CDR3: CASSLEPGREQYF
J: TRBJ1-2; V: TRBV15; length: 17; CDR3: CATSRGREGLENYGYTF
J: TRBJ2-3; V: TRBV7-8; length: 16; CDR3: CASSLVGGMVTDTQYF
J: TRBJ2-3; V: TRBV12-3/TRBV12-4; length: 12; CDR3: CASSIAGDTQYF
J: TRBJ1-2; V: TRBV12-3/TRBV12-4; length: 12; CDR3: CASSGFRIGYTF
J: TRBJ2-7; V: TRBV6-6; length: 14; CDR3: CASSHTGLTYEQYF
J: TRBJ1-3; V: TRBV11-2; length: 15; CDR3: CASSLLGGAGNTIYF
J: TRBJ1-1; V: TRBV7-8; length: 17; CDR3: CASSYGQLYFRNTEAFF
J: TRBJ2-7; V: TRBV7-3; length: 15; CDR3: CASSSQSGAAYEQYF
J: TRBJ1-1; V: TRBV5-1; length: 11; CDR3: CASSIDTEAFF
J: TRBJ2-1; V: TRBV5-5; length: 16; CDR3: CASSLEDSLFYNEQFF
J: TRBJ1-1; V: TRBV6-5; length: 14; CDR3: CASSYQGSNTEAFF
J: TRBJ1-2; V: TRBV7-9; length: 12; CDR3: CASTSPAYGYTF
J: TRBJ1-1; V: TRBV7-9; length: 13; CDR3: CASSFYMGTEAFF
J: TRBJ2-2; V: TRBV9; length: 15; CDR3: CASSVYGGRAGELFF
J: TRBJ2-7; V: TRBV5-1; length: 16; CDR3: CASSLAPQGAANEQYF
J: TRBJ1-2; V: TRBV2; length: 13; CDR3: CASSDRAHYGYTF
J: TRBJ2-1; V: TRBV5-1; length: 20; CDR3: CASSLFGSQAASRTYNEQFF
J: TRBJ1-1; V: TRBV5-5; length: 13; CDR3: CASSLDMNTEAFF
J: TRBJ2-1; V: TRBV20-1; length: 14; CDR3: CSARTRQGGNEQFF
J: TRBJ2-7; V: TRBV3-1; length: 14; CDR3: CASSQRQGLDEQYF
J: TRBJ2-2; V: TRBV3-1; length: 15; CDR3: CASSLVDANTGELFF
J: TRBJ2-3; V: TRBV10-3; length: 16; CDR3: CAISESGGSRTDTQYF
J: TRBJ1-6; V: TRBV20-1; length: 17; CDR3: CSVGGQGANSYNSPLHF
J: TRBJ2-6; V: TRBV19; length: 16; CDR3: CASSLGTASGANVLTF
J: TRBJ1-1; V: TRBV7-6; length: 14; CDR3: CASSLVQGATEAFF